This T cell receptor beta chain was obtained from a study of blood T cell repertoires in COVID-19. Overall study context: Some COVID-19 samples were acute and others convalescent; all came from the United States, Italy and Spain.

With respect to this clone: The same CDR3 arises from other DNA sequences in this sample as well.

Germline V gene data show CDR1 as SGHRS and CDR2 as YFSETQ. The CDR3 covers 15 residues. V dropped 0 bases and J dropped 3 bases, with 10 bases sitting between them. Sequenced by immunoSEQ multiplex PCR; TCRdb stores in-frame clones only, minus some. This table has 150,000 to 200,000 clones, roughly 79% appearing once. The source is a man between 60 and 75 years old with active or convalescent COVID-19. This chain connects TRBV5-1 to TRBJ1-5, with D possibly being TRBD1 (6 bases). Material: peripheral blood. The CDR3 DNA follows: TGCGCCAGCAGCTTGGATGGACAGTACAATCAGCCCCAGCATTTT. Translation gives CASSLDGQYNQPQHF.